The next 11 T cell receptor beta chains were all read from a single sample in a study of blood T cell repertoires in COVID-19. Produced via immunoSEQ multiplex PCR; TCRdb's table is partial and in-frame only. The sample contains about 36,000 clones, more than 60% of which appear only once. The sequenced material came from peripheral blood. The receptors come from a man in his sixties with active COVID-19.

The CDR3 nucleotides read TGCGGAACAAGCGGACGGGGCTACACCTTC. It is translated as CGTSGRGYTF. The J gene is TRBJ1-2, the V gene TRBV29-1; D gene ambiguous. CDR1 is SQVTM, CDR2 ANQGSEA, per germline. CDR3 length equals 10 residues.

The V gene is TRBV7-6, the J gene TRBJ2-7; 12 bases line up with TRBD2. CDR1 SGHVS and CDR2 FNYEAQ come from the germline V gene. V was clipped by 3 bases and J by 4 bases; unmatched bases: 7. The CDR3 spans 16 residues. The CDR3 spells CASSFGLAGPTYEQYF. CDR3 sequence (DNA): TGTGCCAGCAGCTTCGGACTAGCGGGGCCGACTTACGAGCAGTACTTC.

The CDR3 protein is CASSVTVNTEAFF. The CDR3 DNA is TGTGCCAGCAGCGTGACAGTTAACACTGAAGCTTTCTTT. The V gene is TRBV9, the J gene TRBJ1-1, with a tentative D call TRBD1 (5 bases). Germline V gives CDR1 SGDLS, CDR2 YYNGEE. The CDR3 covers 13 residues. V shed 2 bases and J shed 2 bases, with 7 bases lying between them.

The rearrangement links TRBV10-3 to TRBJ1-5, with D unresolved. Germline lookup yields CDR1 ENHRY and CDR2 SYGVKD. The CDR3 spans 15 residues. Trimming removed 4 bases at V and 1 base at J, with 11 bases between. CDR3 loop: CAISVADASNQPQHF. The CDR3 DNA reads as TGTGCCATCAGTGTGGCGGATGCCAGCAATCAGCCCCAGCATTTT.

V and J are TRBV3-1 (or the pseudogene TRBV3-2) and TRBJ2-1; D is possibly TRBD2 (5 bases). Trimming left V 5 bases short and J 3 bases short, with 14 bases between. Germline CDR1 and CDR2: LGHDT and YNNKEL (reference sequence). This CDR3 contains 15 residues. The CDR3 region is CASSTEEGFYNEQFF. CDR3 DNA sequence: TGTGCCAGCAGCACTGAAGAGGGTTTCTACAATGAGCAGTTCTTC.

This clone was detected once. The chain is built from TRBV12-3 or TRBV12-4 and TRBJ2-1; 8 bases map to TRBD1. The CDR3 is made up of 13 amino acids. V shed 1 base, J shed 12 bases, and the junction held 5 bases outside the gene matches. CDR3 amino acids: CASSLGTGISQFF. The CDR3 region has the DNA TGTGCCAGCAGTTTAGGGACAGGGATATCGCAGTTCTTC.

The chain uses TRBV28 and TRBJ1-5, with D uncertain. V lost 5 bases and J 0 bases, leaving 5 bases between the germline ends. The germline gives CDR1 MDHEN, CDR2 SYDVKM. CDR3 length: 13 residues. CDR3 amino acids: CASSEFSNQPQHF. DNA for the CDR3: TGTGCCAGCAGTGAGTTTAGCAATCAGCCCCAGCATTTT. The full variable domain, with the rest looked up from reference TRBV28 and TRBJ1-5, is DVKVTQSSRYLVKRTGEKVFLECVQDMDHENMFWYRQDPGLGLRLIYFSYDVKMKEKGDIPEGYSVSREKKERFSLILESASTNQTSMYLCASSEFSNQPQHFGDGTRLSIL.

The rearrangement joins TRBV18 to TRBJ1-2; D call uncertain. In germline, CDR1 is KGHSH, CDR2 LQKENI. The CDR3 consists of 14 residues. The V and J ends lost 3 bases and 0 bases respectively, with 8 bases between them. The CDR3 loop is CASSPDTSNYGYTF. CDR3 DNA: TGTGCCAGCTCACCCGACACCTCTAACTATGGCTACACCTTC. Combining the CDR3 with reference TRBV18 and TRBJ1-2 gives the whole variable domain NAGVMQNPRHLVRRRGQEARLRCSPMKGHSHVYWYRQLPEEGLKFMVYLQKENIIDESGMPKERFSAEFPKEGPSILRIQQVVRGDSAAYFCASSPDTSNYGYTFGSGTRLTVV.

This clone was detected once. CDR3 sequence reads: CASSPDRWNNEQFF. The CDR3, as DNA: TGTGCCAGCAGCCCGGACAGGTGGAACAATGAGCAGTTCTTC. The chain has TRBV2 and TRBJ2-1; TRBD1 matches at 7 bases. The CDR3 extends over 14 amino acids. J lost 5 bases, V lost 6 bases, and 7 bases had no gene match. In germline, CDR1 is SNHLY, CDR2 FYNNEI.

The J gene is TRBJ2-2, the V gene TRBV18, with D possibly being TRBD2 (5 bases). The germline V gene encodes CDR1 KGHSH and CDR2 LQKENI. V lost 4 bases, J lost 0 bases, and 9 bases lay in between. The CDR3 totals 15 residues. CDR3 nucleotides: TGTGCCAGCTCACTAGGACTCTCGAACACCGGGGAGCTGTTTTTT. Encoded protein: CASSLGLSNTGELFF.

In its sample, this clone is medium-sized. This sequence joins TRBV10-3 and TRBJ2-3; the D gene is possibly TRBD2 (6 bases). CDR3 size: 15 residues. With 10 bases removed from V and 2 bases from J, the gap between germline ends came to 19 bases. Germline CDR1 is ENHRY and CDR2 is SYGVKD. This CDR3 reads CATSFGLANTDTQYF. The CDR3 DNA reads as TGTGCCACCTCATTCGGGCTAGCGAACACAGATACGCAGTATTTT.